This TCR beta chain was documented in a study of blood T cell repertoires in COVID-19. In the study overall: The cDNA or gDNA used as material had been derived from T cells, B-cell-depleted T cells, or PBMCs.

Authors' data handling: Reference gene primer amplification gave estimated nucleated cell counts. Sequencing was performed with immunoSEQ multiplex PCR; in TCRdb, only in-frame clones are kept and a portion is missing. The DNA gave D and trimming, while V, J and clone size come from that table. The sample carries approximately 74,000 clones, approximately 89% recorded once. Losses at the gene ends were 2 bases for V and 0 bases for J; bases not matched to a gene: 3. This CDR3 is built from 18 residues. The germline CDR1 and CDR2 sequences are SGHAT and FQNNGV. V and J are TRBV11-2 and TRBJ2-6, with 11 bases aligning to TRBD1. The specimen was peripheral blood. This TCR derives from a woman in her sixties or seventies with acute or convalescent COVID-19. In DNA form, the CDR3 reads TGTGCCAGCAGCTTACTCGGGACAGGGGGCTCTGGGGCCAACGTCCTGACTTTC. It specifies CASSLLGTGGSGANVLTF.